A selection of T cell receptor beta chains follows, all from one sample in a study of T-cell reconstitution after alpha-beta-depleted transplantation in children. TCRdb analysed the PCR reads with MiXCR anew, one entry per CDR3 protein. Altogether approximately 510,000 distinct CDR3 sequences are present, about 16% being singletons, with the ten largest covering more than 2.5%. The specimen was PBMCs from the stem cell graft donor, collected from the stem cell graft. The receptor source for this set is a human donor who donated a stem cell graft to a child with acute lymphoblastic leukemia. The CDR3 runs from the conserved cysteine through the conserved F or W.

j_call,v_call,cdr3_aa
TRBJ1-1,TRBV7-9,CASSFSILGAQNTEAFF
TRBJ2-1,TRBV20-1,CSARDRPASYNEQFF
TRBJ2-4,TRBV7-9,CASSPFGGTKNIQYF
TRBJ2-5,TRBV20-1,CSAILGQETQYF
TRBJ1-1,TRBV5-6,CASSPWTGGVNTEAFF
TRBJ1-1,TRBV18,CASSPPGVRATEAFF
TRBJ2-3,TRBV9,CASSPSSGLRTDTQYF
TRBJ2-1,TRBV20-1,CSATLLAGRHNEQFF
TRBJ1-5,TRBV27,CASSLGAGVQPQHF
TRBJ1-4,TRBV15,CATSRRTGTTNEKLFF
TRBJ2-6,TRBV5-6,CASSRRSRGGANVLTF
TRBJ1-5,TRBV6-1,CASSQGTGWDQPQHF
TRBJ2-1,TRBV2,CASSPLPLAVSYNEQFF
TRBJ2-3,TRBV20-1,CSARDPGLAGGTDTQYF
TRBJ2-3,TRBV7-3,CASSLDRRTDTQYF
TRBJ1-1,TRBV29-1,CSVYTQDTEAFF
TRBJ2-1,TRBV7-9,CASSRSGTGGINEQFF
TRBJ2-7,TRBV16,CASSRAAGVGTYEQYF
TRBJ2-7,TRBV9,CASSPEQGAIHEQYF
TRBJ2-1,TRBV5-1,CASSPDDGGNEQFF
TRBJ1-5,TRBV7-2,CASSFTGGSNQPQHF
TRBJ2-1,TRBV20-1,CSARTGGIDNEQFF
TRBJ1-1,TRBV9,CASSVYWYTEAFF
TRBJ2-7,TRBV3-1,CASSQVGTSGWEQYF
TRBJ1-5,TRBV4-1,CASSQDPVTGVYNQPQHF
TRBJ2-1,TRBV5-1,CASSYGLASYNEQFF
TRBJ2-7,TRBV9,CASSPGGAVAYEQYF
TRBJ1-1,TRBV7-8,CASSLKTEAFF
TRBJ1-6,TRBV20-1,CSARAIQGRGSPLHF
TRBJ1-1,TRBV7-3,CASSLTTGAEAFF
TRBJ1-5,TRBV19,CASSIRDNNQPQHF
TRBJ2-7,TRBV7-6,CASSLDSAGPVGEQYF
TRBJ2-7,TRBV10-2,CASISPRYEQYF
TRBJ2-7,TRBV20-1,CSAGIRDSSYEQYF
TRBJ1-5,TRBV10-3,CAISESGGVNSNQPQHF
TRBJ2-2,TRBV12-3/TRBV12-4,CASTWMRSGRAPFAGELFF
TRBJ1-5,TRBV6-1,CASSEGEGAGQPQHF
TRBJ1-1,TRBV28,CASSFLGLRDRGNTEAFF
TRBJ1-5,TRBV2,CASSPRGGRQPQHF
TRBJ2-7,TRBV7-9,CASSLTQGAYEQYF
TRBJ1-5,TRBV20-1,CSARDSHSNQPQHF
TRBJ2-1,TRBV11-2,CASSYRPNGLAGRNEQFF
TRBJ2-5,TRBV3-1,CASSQDQGAKETQYF
TRBJ2-5,TRBV5-1,CASSLVPGNGETQYF
TRBJ2-7,TRBV29-1,CSVSSQPSSRQYF
TRBJ2-5,TRBV5-1,CASSLEVTQYF
TRBJ2-4,TRBV5-4,CASSVTGTGENIQYF
TRBJ2-5,TRBV5-8,CASSFKGQPQETQYF
TRBJ1-2,TRBV24-1,CATSDSRTAGGYTF
TRBJ2-1,TRBV5-1,CASSLGGIGYNEQFF
TRBJ1-4,TRBV5-1,CASSDKDEKLFF
TRBJ2-1,TRBV20-1,CSARPTTSGSFNEQFF
TRBJ2-3,TRBV7-3,CASSLSLRLSGRTDTQYF
TRBJ2-7,TRBV29-1,CSAVYPAPGEQYF
TRBJ2-3,TRBV7-9,CASSLTLGTDTQYF
TRBJ2-1,TRBV5-1,CASSLADGRADEQFF
TRBJ1-1,TRBV6-2/TRBV6-3,CASRLSNTEAFF